Sequencing of this TCR beta chain was carried out in a study of blood T cells in healthy people across ages. This clonotype has a count of ten or more. The use of a sample-barcoded 5' primer and a J-beta primer mix characterized a second PCR of roughly 6 to 11 cycles. MiXCR was run by TCRdb on the 5' RACE reads, yielding one entry per CDR3 protein. The sample carries under 850,000 distinct CDR3 sequences, about 37% recorded once. Per the germline V gene, CDR1 is MDHEN and CDR2 is SYDVKM. The CDR3 runs 13 residues. Trimming took off 6 bases at V and 0 bases at J, with 9 bases between the two ends. This sequence originates from a man between 18 and 35 years old in good health. The sequencing sample was made of blood. The chain couples TRBV28 to TRBJ2-7, with D perhaps TRBD1 (5 bases). CDR3 nucleotides: TGTGCCAGCAGCCTGACAGTCTCCTACGAGCAGTACTTC. It encodes CASSLTVSYEQYF.